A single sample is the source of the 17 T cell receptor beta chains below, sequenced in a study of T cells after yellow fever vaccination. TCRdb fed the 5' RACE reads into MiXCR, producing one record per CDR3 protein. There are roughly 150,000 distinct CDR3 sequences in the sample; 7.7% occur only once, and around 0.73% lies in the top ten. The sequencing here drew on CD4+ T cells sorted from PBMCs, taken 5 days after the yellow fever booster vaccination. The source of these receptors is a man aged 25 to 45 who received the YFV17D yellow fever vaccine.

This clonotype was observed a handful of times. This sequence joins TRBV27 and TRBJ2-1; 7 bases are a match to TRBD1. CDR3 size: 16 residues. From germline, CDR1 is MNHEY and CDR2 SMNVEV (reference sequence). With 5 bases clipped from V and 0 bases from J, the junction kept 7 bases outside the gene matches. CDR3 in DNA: TGTGCCAGCAGTCAGCCCCAGGGGGTCTCCTACAATGAGCAGTTCTTC. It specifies CASSQPQGVSYNEQFF.

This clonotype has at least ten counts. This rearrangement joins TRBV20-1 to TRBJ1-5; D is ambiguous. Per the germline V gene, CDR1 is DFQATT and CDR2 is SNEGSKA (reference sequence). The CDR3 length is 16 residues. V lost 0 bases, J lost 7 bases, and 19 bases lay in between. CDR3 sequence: CSARDLRSIDRQPQHF. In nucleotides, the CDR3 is TGCAGTGCTAGAGATCTGAGGTCAATAGATAGACAGCCCCAGCATTTT.

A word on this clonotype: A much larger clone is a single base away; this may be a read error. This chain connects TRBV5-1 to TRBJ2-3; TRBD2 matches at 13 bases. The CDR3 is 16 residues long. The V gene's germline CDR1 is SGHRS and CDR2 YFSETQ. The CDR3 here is CASSSITSGREDMQYF. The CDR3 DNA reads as TGCGCCAGCAGTTCTATTACTAGCGGGAGGGAAGATATGCAGTATTTT.

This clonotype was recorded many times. The CDR3 DNA reads TGCAGTGCTGCCACATTAGCGCCGAGTTTACGGTTCTTC. Amino acid sequence: CSAATLAPSLRFF. V gene TRBV20-1 combines with J gene TRBJ2-1; D perhaps matches TRBD2 (5 bases). Trimming pared 5 bases from V and 15 bases from J, leaving 23 bases between. CDR1 DFQATT and CDR2 SNEGSKA come from the germline V gene (reference sequence). This CDR3 is 13 amino acids long.

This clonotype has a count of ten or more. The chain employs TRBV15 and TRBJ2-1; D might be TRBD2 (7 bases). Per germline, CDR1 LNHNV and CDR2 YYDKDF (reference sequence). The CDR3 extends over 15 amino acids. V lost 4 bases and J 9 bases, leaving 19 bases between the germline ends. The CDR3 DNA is TGTGCCACCAGCAAGGGGGGGGTGGAAGTTGTTGAGCAGTTCTTC. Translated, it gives CATSKGGVEVVEQFF.

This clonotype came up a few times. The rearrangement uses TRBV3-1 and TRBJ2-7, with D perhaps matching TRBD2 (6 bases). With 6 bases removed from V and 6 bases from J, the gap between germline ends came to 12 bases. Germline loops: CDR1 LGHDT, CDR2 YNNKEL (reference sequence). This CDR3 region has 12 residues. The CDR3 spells CASRRREGEQYF. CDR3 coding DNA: TGTGCCAGCAGAAGGCGGGAAGGCGAGCAGTACTTC.

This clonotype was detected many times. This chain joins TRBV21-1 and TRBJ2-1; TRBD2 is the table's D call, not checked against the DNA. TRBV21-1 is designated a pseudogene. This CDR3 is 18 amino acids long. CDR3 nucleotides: TGTGCCAGCATCCTCAAAGGCGGACTAGCGGGAGTTAACAATGAGCAGTTCTTC. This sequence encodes CASILKGGLAGVNNEQFF.

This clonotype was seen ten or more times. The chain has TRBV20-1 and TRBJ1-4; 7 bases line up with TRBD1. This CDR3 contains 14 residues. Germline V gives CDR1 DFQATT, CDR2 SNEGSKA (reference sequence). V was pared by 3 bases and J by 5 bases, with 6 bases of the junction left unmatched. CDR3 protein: CSASEGAQNEKLFF. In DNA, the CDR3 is TGCAGTGCTAGCGAGGGGGCGCAGAATGAAAAACTGTTTTTT.

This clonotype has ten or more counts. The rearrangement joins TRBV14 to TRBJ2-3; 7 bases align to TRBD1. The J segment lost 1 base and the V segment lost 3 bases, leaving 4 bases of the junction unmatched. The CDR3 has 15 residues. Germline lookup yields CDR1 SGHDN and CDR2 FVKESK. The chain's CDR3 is CASSQQTGGTDTQYF. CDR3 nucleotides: TGTGCCAGCAGCCAGCAAACAGGGGGCACAGATACGCAGTATTTT.

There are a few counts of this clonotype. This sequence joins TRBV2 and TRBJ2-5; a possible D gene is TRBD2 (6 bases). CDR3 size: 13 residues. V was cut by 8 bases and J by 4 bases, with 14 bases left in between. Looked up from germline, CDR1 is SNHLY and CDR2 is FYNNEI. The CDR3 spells CASAGGGVETQYF. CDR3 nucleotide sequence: TGTGCCAGCGCCGGTGGAGGGGTAGAGACCCAGTACTTC.

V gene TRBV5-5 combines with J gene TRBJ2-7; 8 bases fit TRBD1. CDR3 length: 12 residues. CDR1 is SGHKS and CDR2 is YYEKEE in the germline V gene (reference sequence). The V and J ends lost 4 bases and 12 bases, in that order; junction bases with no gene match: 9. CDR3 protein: CASSQDRALGYF. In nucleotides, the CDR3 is TGTGCCAGCAGCCAGGACAGGGCCCTAGGGTACTTC.

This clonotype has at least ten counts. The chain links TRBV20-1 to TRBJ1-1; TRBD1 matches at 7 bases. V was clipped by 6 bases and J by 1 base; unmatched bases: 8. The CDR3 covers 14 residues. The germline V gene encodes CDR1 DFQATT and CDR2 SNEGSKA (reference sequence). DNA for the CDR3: TGCAGTGCAGGTCTCGGGACAGAGAACACTGAAGCTTTCTTT. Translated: CSAGLGTENTEAFF.

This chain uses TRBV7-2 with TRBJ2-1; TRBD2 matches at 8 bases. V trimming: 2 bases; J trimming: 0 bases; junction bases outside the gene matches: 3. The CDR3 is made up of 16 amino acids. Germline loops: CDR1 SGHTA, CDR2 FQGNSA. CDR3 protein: CASSLSGGNSYNEQFF. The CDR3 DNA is TGTGCCAGCAGCTTATCGGGGGGGAACTCCTACAATGAGCAGTTCTTC.

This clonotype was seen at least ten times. The CDR3 DNA sequence: TGTGCCAGCAGCTCCCAGGGGCCAGATACGCAGTATTTT. Its translation: CASSSQGPDTQYF. V and J are TRBV7-2 and TRBJ2-3; D is perhaps TRBD1 (6 bases). The CDR3 has 13 residues. CDR1 and CDR2 (germline): SGHTA, FQGNSA. V lost 4 bases and J 4 bases, leaving 9 bases between the germline ends.

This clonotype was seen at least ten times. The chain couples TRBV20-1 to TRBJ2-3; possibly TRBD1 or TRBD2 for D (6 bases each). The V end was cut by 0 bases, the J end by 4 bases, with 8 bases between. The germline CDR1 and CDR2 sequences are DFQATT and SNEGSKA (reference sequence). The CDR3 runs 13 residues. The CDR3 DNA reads TGCAGTGCTAGAGATCGGGGGCCAGATACGCAGTATTTT. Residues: CSARDRGPDTQYF.

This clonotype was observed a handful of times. The CDR3 bases are TGTGCCAGTAGCGGACCCCAGACCCGCGGGGAGCTGTTTTTT. Translated: CASSGPQTRGELFF. The V gene is TRBV19, the J gene TRBJ2-2; D ambiguous. The germline V and J ends were trimmed by 6 bases and 7 bases, with 15 bases remaining between them. Germline V lookup: CDR1 LNHDA, CDR2 SQIVND (reference sequence). The CDR3 extends over 14 amino acids. Drawing the rest from reference TRBV19 and TRBJ2-2, the complete variable domain is DGGITQSPKYLFRKEGQNVTLSCEQNLNHDAMYWYRQDPGQGLRLIYYSQIVNDFQKGDIAEGYSVSREKKESFPLTVTSAQKNPTAFYLCASSGPQTRGELFFGEGSRLTVL.

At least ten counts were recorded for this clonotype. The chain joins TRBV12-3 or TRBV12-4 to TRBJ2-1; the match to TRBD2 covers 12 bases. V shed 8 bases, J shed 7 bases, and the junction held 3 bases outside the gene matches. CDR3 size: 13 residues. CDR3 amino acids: CASLTSGSNEQFF. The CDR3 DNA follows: TGTGCCAGCCTGACTAGCGGGAGTAATGAGCAGTTCTTC.